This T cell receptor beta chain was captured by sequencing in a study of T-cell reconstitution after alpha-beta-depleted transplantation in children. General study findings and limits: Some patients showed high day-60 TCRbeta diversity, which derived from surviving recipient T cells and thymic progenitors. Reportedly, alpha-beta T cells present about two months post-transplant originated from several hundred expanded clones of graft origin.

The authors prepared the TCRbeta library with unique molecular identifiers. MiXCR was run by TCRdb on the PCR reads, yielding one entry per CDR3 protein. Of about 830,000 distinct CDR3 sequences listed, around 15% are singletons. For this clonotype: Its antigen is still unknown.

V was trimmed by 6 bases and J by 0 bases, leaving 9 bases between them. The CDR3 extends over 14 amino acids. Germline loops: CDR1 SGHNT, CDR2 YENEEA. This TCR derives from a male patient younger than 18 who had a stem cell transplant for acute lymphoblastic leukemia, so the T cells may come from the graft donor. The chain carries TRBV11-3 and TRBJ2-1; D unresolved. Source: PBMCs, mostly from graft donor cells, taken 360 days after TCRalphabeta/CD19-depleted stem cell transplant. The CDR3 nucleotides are TGTGCCAGCAGTTATTGGGACTCCTACAATGAGCAGTTCTTC. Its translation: CASSYWDSYNEQFF.